The 11 T cell receptor beta chains below come from one sample, sequenced in a study of PD-1 blockade in mismatch repair-deficient tumors. Sequencing was performed with immunoSEQ multiplex PCR; in TCRdb, only in-frame clones are kept and a portion is missing. This sample carries under 75,000 clones, approximately 89% of them seen once, and the ten largest clones take approximately 15%. The sequencing here drew on peripheral blood, taken 52 weeks after starting pembrolizumab. Receptor source: an adult with mismatch repair-deficient cancer.

The rearrangement joins TRBV10-3 to TRBJ2-7; the match to TRBD1 covers 12 bases. This CDR3 contains 21 residues. The ends lost 4 bases at V and 7 bases at J; junction bases unmatched: 26. From germline, CDR1 is ENHRY and CDR2 SYGVKD. The CDR3 region has the DNA TGTGCCATCAGTGCCCCGGGACAGGGGGCTATCCGTGTCGGGGTATCAGCTGAGCAGTACTTC. Amino acids: CAISAPGQGAIRVGVSAEQYF.

The chain uses TRBV6-6 and TRBJ1-1; D possibly corresponds to TRBD1 (5 bases). The germline CDR1 and CDR2 sequences are MNHNY and SVGAGI (reference sequence). CDR3 length: 12 amino acids. Trimming cost V 2 bases and J 10 bases, with 11 bases left between them. The CDR3 bases are TGTGCCAGCAGTTACGCTCGGGACCTAGCTTTCTTT. Translated: CASSYARDLAFF.

J is TRBJ2-6 and V is TRBV19; D call uncertain. The V end lost 7 bases, the J end lost 0 bases, and 4 bases lay between the germline ends. CDR3 length: 13 residues. CDR1 LNHDA and CDR2 SQIVND come from the germline V gene (reference sequence). In nucleotides, the CDR3 is TGTGCCAGTAAGGTCTCTGGGGCCAACGTCCTGACTTTC. Protein sequence: CASKVSGANVLTF.

The rearrangement links TRBV6-5 to TRBJ2-5; TRBD1 agrees at 12 bases. The CDR3 extends over 14 amino acids. Trimming cost V 5 bases and J 4 bases; bases outside gene matches: 2. In germline, CDR1 is MNHEY, CDR2 SVGAGI. The CDR3 region is CASSGTGGAETQYF. The CDR3 bases are TGTGCCAGCAGTGGGACAGGGGGCGCAGAGACCCAGTACTTC.

The chain uses TRBV9 and TRBJ2-3; unclear D gene. V was shortened by 3 bases and J by 5 bases, with 7 bases between the two germline ends. In germline, CDR1 is SGDLS, CDR2 YYNGEE. This CDR3 has 12 residues. The CDR3 region is CASSASGDTQYF. The CDR3 coding sequence is TGTGCCAGCAGCGCCAGTGGAGATACGCAGTATTTT.

The chain uses TRBV4-2 and TRBJ1-1; no firm D call. The germline gives CDR1 LGHNA, CDR2 YNFKEQ. This CDR3 has 13 amino acids. The V and J ends lost 0 bases and 6 bases respectively, with 8 bases between them. The CDR3 protein is CASSQDVGPEAFF. In nucleotides, the CDR3 is TGTGCCAGCAGCCAAGATGTCGGCCCTGAAGCTTTCTTT.

The rearrangement links TRBV5-6 to TRBJ2-7, with no clear D. The germline gives CDR1 SGHDT, CDR2 YYEEEE. CDR3 size: 12 residues. Trimming took off 0 bases at V and 7 bases at J, with 8 bases between the two ends. In DNA form, the CDR3 reads TGTGCCAGCAGCTTGGTCGATCGGGAGCAGTACTTC. Translation: CASSLVDREQYF.

This clone came up once. The chain links TRBV6-6 to TRBJ2-1, with D possibly being TRBD2 (6 bases). The V gene's germline CDR1 is MNHNY and CDR2 SVGAGI (reference sequence). V gave up 2 bases and J gave up 0 bases, with 8 bases separating them. CDR3 length equals 15 residues. In DNA form, the CDR3 reads TGTGCCAGCAGTTACGCCGGGAGCTCCTACAATGAGCAGTTCTTC. Its protein is CASSYAGSSYNEQFF.

J is TRBJ2-6 and V is TRBV30; 10 nucleotides line up with TRBD1. The junction had 15 bases not matched to a gene; V was cut back by 1 base and J by 0 bases. The germline gives CDR1 GTSNPN, CDR2 SVGIG (reference sequence). The length of the CDR3 is 21 residues. CDR3 region: CAWSGTGGRKVILSGANVLTF. The CDR3 bases are TGTGCCTGGAGTGGGACAGGGGGTAGGAAAGTGATCCTCTCTGGGGCCAACGTCCTGACTTTC. Together with reference TRBV30 and TRBJ2-6, the CDR3 gives the full variable domain: SQTIHQWPATLVQPVGSPLSLECTVEGTSNPNLYWYRQAAGRGLQLLFYSVGIGQISSEVPQNLSASRPQDRQFILSSKKLLLSDSGFYLCAWSGTGGRKVILSGANVLTFGAGSRLTVL.

The CDR3 sequence is CASSPGRGSIQYF. CDR3 in DNA: TGTGCCAGCAGCCCGGGACGGGGGAGCATTCAGTACTTC. The chain carries TRBV27 and TRBJ2-4, with D possibly matching TRBD2 (6 bases). The CDR3 runs to 13 residues. Trimming took 6 bases from V and 9 from J, leaving 15 bases between them. The V gene's germline CDR1 is MNHEY and CDR2 SMNVEV (reference sequence).

The chain carries TRBV29-1 and TRBJ2-1; D remains unclear. CDR3 size: 14 residues. Trimming took 0 bases from V and 2 from J, leaving 8 bases between them. Per the germline V gene, CDR1 is SQVTM and CDR2 is ANQGSEA. The CDR3 bases are TGCAGCGTTGAAGATACTCAGGCCTACAATGAGCAGTTCTTC. Translated, it gives CSVEDTQAYNEQFF.